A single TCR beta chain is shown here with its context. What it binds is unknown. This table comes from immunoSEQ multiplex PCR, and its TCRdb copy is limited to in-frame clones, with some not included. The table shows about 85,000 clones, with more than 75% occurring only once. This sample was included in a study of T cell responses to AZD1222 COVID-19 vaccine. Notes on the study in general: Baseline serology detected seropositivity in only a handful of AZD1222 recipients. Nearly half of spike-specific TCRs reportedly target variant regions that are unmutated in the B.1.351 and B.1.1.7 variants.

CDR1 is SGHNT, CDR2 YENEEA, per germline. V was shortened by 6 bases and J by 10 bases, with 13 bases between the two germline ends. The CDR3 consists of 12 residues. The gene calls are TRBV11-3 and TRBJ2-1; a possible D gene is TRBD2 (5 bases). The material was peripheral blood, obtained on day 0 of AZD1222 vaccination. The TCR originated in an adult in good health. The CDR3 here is CASSPFSGEQFF. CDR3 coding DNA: TGTGCCAGCAGTCCTTTTTCGGGGGAGCAGTTCTTC. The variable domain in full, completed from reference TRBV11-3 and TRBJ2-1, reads EAGVVQSPRYKIIEKKQPVAFWCNPISGHNTLYWYLQNLGQGPELLIRYENEEAVDDSQLPKDRFSAERLKGVDSTLKIQPAELGDSAVYLCASSPFSGEQFFGPGTRLTVL.